The clone carrying this TCR beta chain has more than one count but fewer than ten. The antigen remains undetermined. The record originates from a study of post-analysis software for immune sequencing data. Study summary: Several disease courses (relapsing-remitting, secondary progressive and progressive-relapsing) of multiple sclerosis were included. Whole-study results and caveats: Roughly five TRBV segments appeared more often in patients than in controls, and TRBV5-6, TRBV5-1 and TRBV20-1 were among these. Normalized Chao1 diversity in multiple sclerosis patients fell significantly below that of controls. Same-batch samples co-clustered strongly by F measure.

The TCR beta cDNA libraries contained unique molecular identifiers. T cells numbering 1 to 10 million yielded cDNA molecules that totaled approximately 500,000. One entry per CDR3 protein results from TCRdb running MiXCR on the PCR reads. The sample yields 450,000 or so distinct CDR3 sequences, 40% to 55% seen once. V was trimmed by 2 bases and J by 3 bases, leaving 7 bases between them. Germline V gene lookup returns CDR1 MNHEY and CDR2 SVGAGI. This CDR3 region has 13 residues. This clonotype was obtained from a girl between 5 and 17 years old with multiple sclerosis. Sequencing was performed on blood. The rearrangement links TRBV6-5 to TRBJ2-5; D not certain. The DNA of the CDR3 is TGTGCCAGCAGTTACGCACTAAAAGAGACCCAGTACTTC. Translating gives CASSYALKETQYF.